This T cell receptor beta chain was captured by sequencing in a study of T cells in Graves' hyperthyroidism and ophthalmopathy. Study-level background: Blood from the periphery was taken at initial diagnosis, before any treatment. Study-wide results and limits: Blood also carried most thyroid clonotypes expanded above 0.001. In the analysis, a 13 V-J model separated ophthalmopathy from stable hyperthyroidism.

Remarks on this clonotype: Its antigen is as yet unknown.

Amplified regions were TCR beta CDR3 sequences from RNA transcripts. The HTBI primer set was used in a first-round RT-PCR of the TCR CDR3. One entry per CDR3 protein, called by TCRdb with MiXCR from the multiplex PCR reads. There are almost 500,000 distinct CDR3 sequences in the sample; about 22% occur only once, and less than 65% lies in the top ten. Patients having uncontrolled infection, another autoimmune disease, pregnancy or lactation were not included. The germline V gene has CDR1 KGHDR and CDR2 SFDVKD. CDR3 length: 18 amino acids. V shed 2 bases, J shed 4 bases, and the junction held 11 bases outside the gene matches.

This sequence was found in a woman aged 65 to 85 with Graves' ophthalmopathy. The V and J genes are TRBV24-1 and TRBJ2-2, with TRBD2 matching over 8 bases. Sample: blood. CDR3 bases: TGTGCCACCAGTGATTCTACCAAGCGGGGGTCGAGCACCGGGGAGCTGTTTTTT. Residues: CATSDSTKRGSSTGELFF.